Included here is one T cell receptor (beta chain) sequence, with context. V lost 7 bases, J lost 5 bases, and 22 bases lay in between. Germline V lookup: CDR1 SQVTM, CDR2 ANQGSEA. This CDR3 contains 15 residues. The data were taken from a study of blood T cell repertoires in COVID-19. At the level of the study: From T cells, B-cell-depleted T cells, or PBMCs came the material, which was cDNA or gDNA.

Some clones are missing from TCRdb's copy, which holds only in-frame ones; the method was immunoSEQ multiplex PCR. The data show more than 350,000 clones, more than 80% seen once. What was sequenced was PBMCs or T cells enriched from blood (not recorded which). The receptor was derived from a man aged 18 to 30 who had recovered from COVID-19. The chain combines TRBV29-1 with TRBJ2-3; tentatively, D is TRBD2 (5 bases). Written as DNA, the CDR3 is TGCAGCGCTTCCACCGGGGAGACGCTGGGAGATACGCAGTATTTT. It yields the protein CSASTGETLGDTQYF.